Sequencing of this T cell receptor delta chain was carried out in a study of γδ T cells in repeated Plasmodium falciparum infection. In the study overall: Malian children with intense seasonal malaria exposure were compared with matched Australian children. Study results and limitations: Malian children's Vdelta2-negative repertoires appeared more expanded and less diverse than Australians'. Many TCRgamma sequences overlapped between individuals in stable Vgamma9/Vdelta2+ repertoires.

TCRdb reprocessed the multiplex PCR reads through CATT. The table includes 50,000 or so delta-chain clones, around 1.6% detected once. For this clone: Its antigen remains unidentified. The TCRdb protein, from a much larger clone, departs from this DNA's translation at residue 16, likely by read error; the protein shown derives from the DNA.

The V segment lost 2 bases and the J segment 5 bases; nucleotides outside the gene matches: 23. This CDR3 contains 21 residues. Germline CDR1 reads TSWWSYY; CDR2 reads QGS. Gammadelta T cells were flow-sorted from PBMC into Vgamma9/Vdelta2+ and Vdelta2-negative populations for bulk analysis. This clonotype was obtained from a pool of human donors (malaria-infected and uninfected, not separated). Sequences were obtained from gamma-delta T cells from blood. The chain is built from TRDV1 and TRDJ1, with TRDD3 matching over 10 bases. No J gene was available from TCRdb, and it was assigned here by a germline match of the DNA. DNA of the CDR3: TGTGCTCTTGGGGAAGGGCCCTTTTTTGAGTACTGGGGGATGCTCATTGATAAACTCATCTTT. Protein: CALGEGPFFEYWGMLIDKLIF.